In its sample, the clone carrying this T cell receptor beta chain was seen a few times. This record comes from a study of cytomegalovirus exposure and HLA in healthy donors. Looked up from germline, CDR1 is MNHEY and CDR2 is SVGAGI. The CDR3 is made up of 15 amino acids. The V segment lost 5 bases and the J segment 4 bases; nucleotides outside the gene matches: 7. Vbeta (60) and Jbeta (13) primers were used in the PCR. TCRdb's table, derived via immunoSEQ multiplex PCR, lists solely in-frame clones and lacks some. This table has about 130,000 clones, 76% appearing once. V and J are TRBV6-5 and TRBJ1-5; TRBD1 aligns across 8 bases. The sequenced sample was PBMCs. The sequence derives from a man aged 40-55 years in good health and CMV-seronegative. The CDR3 loop is CASSPGQESNQPQHF. CDR3 sequence (DNA): TGTGCCAGCAGTCCGGGACAGGAGAGTAATCAGCCCCAGCATTTT.